This is a list of T cell receptor beta chains from one sample in a study of cytomegalovirus exposure and HLA in healthy donors. Profiling relied on immunoSEQ multiplex PCR, and the TCRdb table lists in-frame clones only, not all of them. The table shows more than 100,000 clones, with around 83% occurring only once. Material for sequencing was PBMCs. Receptor source: a woman between 50 and 59 years old in good health and CMV-seropositive. Both conserved end residues are part of each CDR3. The D gene is left open where the match is weak. The size entry is marked missing in some rows and otherwise reads once, few, many or a size class.

- | TRBJ2-5 | - | 13 | TRBV6-4 | TGTGCCTCCTCTCGACAGGCGCAAGAGACCCAGTACTTC | CASSRQAQETQYF
- | TRBJ1-6 | TRBD1 | 16 | TRBV2 | TGTGCCAGCAGTGAAGGGGTGGGACAGGGGGTTTCACCCCTCCACTTT | CASSEGVGQGVSPLHF
- | TRBJ2-7 | - | 12 | TRBV10-3 | TGTGCCTCCCGGAGCGCCTCCTACGAGCAGTACTTC | CASRSASYEQYF
- | TRBJ1-5 | - | 12 | TRBV7-9 | TGTTCCAGCAGCTTCTCCGATCAGCCCCAGCATTTT | CSSSFSDQPQHF
- | TRBJ1-2 | - | 15 | TRBV7-9 | TGTGCCAGCAGCTTAGACGGTTTGGCAGGCTATGGCTACACCTTC | CASSLDGLAGYGYTF
once | TRBJ2-7 | - | 15 | TRBV7-9 | TGTGCCAGCAGCGTTTTTCAGGGAGGCCCCTACGAGCAGTACTTC | CASSVFQGGPYEQYF
- | TRBJ1-3 | TRBD1 | 14 | TRBV5-4 | TGTGCCAGCAGCACAACAGGGGCTGGAAACACCATATATTTT | CASSTTGAGNTIYF
- | TRBJ1-1 | - | 15 | TRBV6-1 | TGTGCCAGCAGTGAAATGGCCCGGGGTAACACTGAAGCTTTCTTT | CASSEMARGNTEAFF
- | TRBJ2-1 | - | 17 | TRBV28 | TGTGCCAGCAGTTTCCCCGGAGTTCTAATCCTAAACAATGAGCAGTTCTTC | CASSFPGVLILNNEQFF
once | TRBJ2-7 | TRBD1 | 13 | TRBV19 | TGTGCCAGTAGTTACCGGACAGGTTGGGAGCAGTACTTC | CASSYRTGWEQYF
- | TRBJ2-3 | TRBD2 | 15 | TRBV5-1 | TGCGCCAGCAGCTTACTAGCGGGGGGATTAGATACGCAGTATTTT | CASSLLAGGLDTQYF
- | TRBJ2-5 | TRBD2 | 15 | TRBV5-1 | TGCGCCAGCAGCGGAAGCGGGGGGGCCGGTGAGACCCAGTACTTC | CASSGSGGAGETQYF
- | TRBJ1-2 | - | 15 | TRBV15 | TGTGCCACCAGCAGAGATTATGTTACAGTCTATGGCTACACCTTC | CATSRDYVTVYGYTF
- | TRBJ1-1 | - | 14 | TRBV7-2 | TGTGCCAGCAGCTTACGAGGGATGAACACTGAAGCTTTCTTT | CASSLRGMNTEAFF
- | TRBJ1-2 | - | 14 | TRBV6-5 | TGTGCCAGCATCCCCACTGCAAGCATATATGGCTACACCTTC | CASIPTASIYGYTF
- | TRBJ1-4 | TRBD1 | 14 | TRBV12-5 | TGTGCTAGTGCCTCGGACAGGGGGCCTGAAAAACTGTTTTTT | CASASDRGPEKLFF
- | TRBJ2-6 | TRBD1 | 17 | TRBV5-1 | TGCGCCAGCAGACGTCCCGGGACAGGGACTGGGGCCAACGTCCTGACTTTC | CASRRPGTGTGANVLTF
- | TRBJ2-7 | - | 14 | TRBV9 | TGTGCCAGCACCCCGACTAGTCGCCCCTACGAGCAGTACTTC | CASTPTSRPYEQYF
- | TRBJ2-7 | - | 15 | TRBV6-1 | TGTGCCAGCAATAACGACAGGAAGAGCGCCTACGAGCAGTACTTC | CASNNDRKSAYEQYF
- | TRBJ2-2 | TRBD1 | 15 | TRBV9 | TGTGCCAGCAGCCCCGGACAGGGTGGTGCCGGGGAGCTGTTTTTT | CASSPGQGGAGELFF
- | TRBJ1-2 | - | 14 | TRBV6-1 | TGTGCCAGCAGTTTTGGACAGACTAACTATGGCTACACCTTC | CASSFGQTNYGYTF
- | TRBJ2-7 | - | 15 | TRBV5-6 | TGTGCCAGCAGCGCATCTTCCTCGCGTCACCACGAGCAGTACTTC | CASSASSSRHHEQYF
- | TRBJ1-2 | TRBD1 | 16 | TRBV19 | TGTGCCAGTGGGGGACAGGGGCCGCGCCATAACTATGGCTACACCTTC | CASGGQGPRHNYGYTF
- | TRBJ1-1 | - | 12 | TRBV30 | TGTGCTTGGAGGCAGGGGAATGGTGGAGCTTTCTTT | CAWRQGNGGAFF
- | TRBJ1-2 | - | 14 | TRBV30 | TGTGCCTGGATCGAGGACACGGGTAACTATGGCTACACCTTC | CAWIEDTGNYGYTF
once | TRBJ2-3 | - | 14 | TRBV15 | TGTGCCACCAGTTCCATGGGGGCCACAGATACGCAGTATTTT | CATSSMGATDTQYF
once | TRBJ1-2 | - | 15 | TRBV7-2 | TGTGCCAGCAGCTTATCTAGTCTCGGGGGTTATGGCTACACCTTC | CASSLSSLGGYGYTF
few | TRBJ2-1 | TRBD1 | 15 | TRBV7-2 | TGTGCCAGCAGCGCGTGGACAGGGGTGTACAATGAGCAGTTCTTC | CASSAWTGVYNEQFF
- | TRBJ2-7 | TRBD2 | 14 | TRBV15 | TGTGCCACCAGCTCCCGGACTAGCGGGACCAGGGAGTACTTC | CATSSRTSGTREYF
- | TRBJ2-5 | - | 16 | TRBV18 | TGTGCCAGCTTACCCGCCTTAAACAGAATCCAAGAGACCCAGTACTTC | CASLPALNRIQETQYF
- | TRBJ2-7 | - | 11 | TRBV21-1 | TGTGCCAGCCCGAGCTCCTACGAGCAGTACTTC | CASPSSYEQYF
- | TRBJ1-5 | TRBD1 | 18 | TRBV28 | TGTGCCAGCAGTTTCGGTAACAGGGGTTTAGGGTACAATCAGCCCCAGCATTTT | CASSFGNRGLGYNQPQHF
- | TRBJ2-3 | TRBD2 | 17 | TRBV7-2 | TGTGCCAGCAGCTTAGAGGGTTGGGGGGGGGTGGCAGATACGCAGTATTTT | CASSLEGWGGVADTQYF
once | TRBJ1-1 | - | 14 | TRBV7-2 | TGTGCCAGCAGCTCTCGGGGGAGGAACACTGAAGCTTTCTTT | CASSSRGRNTEAFF
- | TRBJ2-2 | - | 18 | TRBV5-1 | TGCGCCAGCAGCTCCAGAGACAGACGGAACCCAAACACCGGGGAGCTGTTTTTT | CASSSRDRRNPNTGELFF
once | TRBJ2-1 | - | 11 | TRBV21-1 | TGTGCCAGCACAATCGAGGATGAGCAGTTCTTC | CASTIEDEQFF
- | TRBJ1-5 | - | 17 | TRBV28 | TGTGCCAGCAGTCATCCCCCTGTGACACATAGCAATCAGCCCCAGCATTTT | CASSHPPVTHSNQPQHF
- | TRBJ1-4 | - | 14 | TRBV7-9 | TGTGCCAGCAGCGCGGCCAGGGTGTCTGAAAAACTGTTTTTT | CASSAARVSEKLFF
few | TRBJ2-5 | - | 17 | TRBV29-1 | TGCAGCGTTGAAGGAGAACAGGGGCCGGAGGGAGGCGAGACCCAGTACTTC | CSVEGEQGPEGGETQYF
- | TRBJ2-1 | TRBD1 | 16 | TRBV12-5 | TGTGCTAGTGGTCAGACGACAGGGGAGTCCTACAATGAGCAGTTCTTC | CASGQTTGESYNEQFF
- | TRBJ2-3 | TRBD2 | 16 | TRBV27 | TGTGCCAGCAGTTTGGGACTAGCGGGGGTCACAGATACGCAGTATTTT | CASSLGLAGVTDTQYF
- | TRBJ1-2 | TRBD1 | 14 | TRBV5-1 | TGCGCCAGCAGCCGTACAGGGGATGACTATGGCTACACCTTC | CASSRTGDDYGYTF
- | TRBJ1-2 | - | 18 | TRBV28 | TGTGCCAGCTATGTTGGGGGGGTCTACGGAGTGGCTAACTATGGCTACACCTTC | CASYVGGVYGVANYGYTF
- | TRBJ2-2 | - | 12 | TRBV7-2 | TGTGCCAGCAGCTTAGGCGCCGGGGAGCTGTTTTTT | CASSLGAGELFF
- | TRBJ2-5 | - | 14 | TRBV5-1 | TGCGCCAGCAGCCCGGGGGGACATGGAGAGACCCAGTACTTC | CASSPGGHGETQYF
- | TRBJ1-5 | - | 13 | TRBV28 | TGTGCCAGCAGCCTCCCAGGGATCCAGCCCCAGCATTTT | CASSLPGIQPQHF
once | TRBJ2-4 | TRBD2 | 17 | TRBV28 | TGTGCCAGCAGTTTACCCACTAGCGCAGGAGCCAAAAACATTCAGTACTTC | CASSLPTSAGAKNIQYF
- | TRBJ1-6 | - | 14 | TRBV5-1 | TGCGCCAGCAGCCGCGACAGGAGTAATTCACCCCTCCACTTT | CASSRDRSNSPLHF
- | TRBJ2-5 | TRBD2 | 15 | TRBV7-7 | TGTGCTAGCAGCTTCAACGCGGGAGGGCGGGAGACCCAGTACTTC | CASSFNAGGRETQYF
- | TRBJ2-7 | - | 12 | TRBV19 | TGTGCCAGTAGTGAGGTACCCTACGAGCAGTACTTC | CASSEVPYEQYF
- | TRBJ2-1 | TRBD2 | 15 | TRBV5-1 | TGCGCCAGCAGCTTGGCACTAGCGGGAGGGTATGAGCAGTTCTTC | CASSLALAGGYEQFF